The 22 T cell receptor beta chains listed next were all sequenced from one sample in a study of cytomegalovirus exposure and HLA in healthy donors listed by TCRdb under 2017. Library prep was done by the immunoSEQ multiplex PCR assay. For the multiplex PCR, a mixture combining 60 forward primers for TCR Vbeta segments and 13 reverse primers for TCR Jbeta segments was used. Not all clones reach the TCRdb copy of this immuneACCESS table, which keeps in-frame sequences only. Checked studies attribute under half of the gap to unresolved V genes and leave the rest unexplained. The sample table holds approximately 140,000 clones, of which approximately 83% were seen once. Roughly 4.2% of the sample comes from the top ten. What was sequenced was PBMCs. Receptors originate from a man between 40 and 49 years old in good health and CMV-seropositive.

Concerning this clone: Other DNA sequences in this sample translate to the same CDR3. The rearrangement links TRBV11-2 to TRBJ2-5, with D unclear. The CDR3 contains 11 residues. Germline loops: CDR1 SGHAT, CDR2 FQNNGV. V was trimmed by 2 bases and J by 4 bases, leaving 2 bases between them. The DNA for the CDR3 is TGTGCCAGCAGCTTACTAGAGACCCAGTACTTC. This gives the protein CASSLLETQYF. The full variable domain, its missing parts supplied by reference TRBV11-2 and TRBJ2-5, is EAGVAQSPRYKIIEKRQSVAFWCNPISGHATLYWYQQILGQGPKLLIQFQNNGVVDDSQLPKDRFSAERLKGVDSTLKIQPAKLEDSAVYLCASSLLETQYFGPGTRLLVL.

The rearrangement joins TRBV4-2 to TRBJ2-1; 16 positions agree with TRBD2. Looked up from germline, CDR1 is LGHNA and CDR2 is YNFKEQ. V was pared by 4 bases and J by 8 bases, with 2 bases of the junction left unmatched. CDR3 size: 15 residues. CDR3 sequence (DNA): TGTGCCAGCAGCCGGGGGACTAGCGGGGGGGATGAGCAGTTCTTC. Translation: CASSRGTSGGDEQFF.

This chain connects TRBV27 to TRBJ1-1, with D possibly matching TRBD1 (6 bases). CDR3 length equals 15 residues. Trimming shortened V by 4 bases and J by 1 base, and 13 bases separated the two germline ends. Germline assignment: CDR1 MNHEY and CDR2 SMNVEV (reference sequence). The CDR3 DNA is TGTGCCAGCAGTTCGCGAGGGGGTAGGAACACTGAAGCTTTCTTT. It specifies CASSSRGGRNTEAFF.

This clone was detected only a few times. This chain links TRBV10-2 with TRBJ2-3, with TRBD1 matching over 8 bases. V was pared by 6 bases and J by 3 bases, with 8 bases of the junction left unmatched. Germline values: CDR1 WSHSY, CDR2 SAAADI. The CDR3 is 15 residues long. DNA for the CDR3: TGCGCCAGCAGCCCGGACAGGGTCCGGACAGATACGCAGTATTTT. It is translated as CASSPDRVRTDTQYF.

The chain links TRBV7-9 to TRBJ2-7; TRBD1 is a possible D gene (7 bases). The V gene lost 9 bases and the J gene lost 3 bases, with 15 bases spanning the gap. The CDR3 sequence is 13 residues long. The germline gives CDR1 SEHNR, CDR2 FQNEAQ (reference sequence). The CDR3 sequence is CASRRGDSYEQYF. The CDR3 nucleotides read TGTGCCAGTCGGAGGGGGGACAGCTACGAGCAGTACTTC. Drawing the rest from reference TRBV7-9 and TRBJ2-7, the complete variable domain is DTGVSQNPRHKITKRGQNVTFRCDPISEHNRLYWYRQTLGQGPEFLTYFQNEAQLEKSRLLSDRFSAERPKGSFSTLEIQRTEQGDSAMYLCASRRGDSYEQYFGPGTRLTVT.

The chain recombines TRBV6-5 with TRBJ2-7, with a weak D call TRBD1 (6 bases). Looked up from germline, CDR1 is MNHEY and CDR2 is SVGAGI. Trimming pared 8 bases from V and 7 bases from J, leaving 15 bases between. The CDR3 extends over 12 amino acids. The CDR3 nucleotides are TGTGCCAGCGGAAGGACAGCCGGGGAGCAGTACTTC. Encoded protein: CASGRTAGEQYF.

The chain combines TRBV19 with TRBJ1-2; D call uncertain. The V and J ends lost 1 base and 8 bases respectively, with 11 bases between them. The CDR3 covers 13 residues. CDR1 is LNHDA, CDR2 SQIVND, per germline (reference sequence). CDR3 sequence: CASSIGGDGGYTF. CDR3 DNA sequence: TGTGCCAGTAGTATAGGAGGAGATGGGGGCTACACCTTC.

This chain connects TRBV5-1 to TRBJ1-5; D is possibly TRBD1 (6 bases). V shed 3 bases and J shed 5 bases, with 24 bases lying between them. This CDR3 region has 18 residues. Looked up from germline, CDR1 is SGHRS and CDR2 is YFSETQ. The CDR3 loop is CASSSRGGPLIGDQPQHF. The DNA of the CDR3 is TGCGCCAGCAGCTCTCGGGGGGGCCCTTTGATCGGGGATCAGCCCCAGCATTTT.

This chain links TRBV18 with TRBJ1-2; TRBD1 agrees at 12 bases. Germline lookup yields CDR1 KGHSH and CDR2 LQKENI. CDR3 length equals 15 residues. With 2 bases clipped from V and 3 bases from J, the junction kept 1 base outside the gene matches. The CDR3 loop is CASSPGTGGYYGYTF. CDR3 DNA: TGTGCCAGCTCACCAGGGACAGGGGGCTACTATGGCTACACCTTC.

The chain couples TRBV11-2 to TRBJ2-1; 9 nucleotides match TRBD2. CDR1 SGHAT and CDR2 FQNNGV come from the germline V gene. The CDR3 spans 16 residues. V gave up 7 bases and J gave up 4 bases; unmatched junction bases: 11. In DNA form, the CDR3 reads TGTGCCAGCACCGGAAGGGGCGGGAGGGGTTACAATGAGCAGTTCTTC. Residues: CASTGRGGRGYNEQFF.

The chain combines TRBV12-5 with TRBJ2-1, with D uncertain. V was trimmed by 5 bases and J by 0 bases, leaving 11 bases between them. The CDR3 length is 15 residues. CDR1 and CDR2 (germline): LGHNT, FRNRAP. CDR3 region: CASGIQPSSYNEQFF. CDR3 bases: TGTGCTAGTGGTATACAGCCCAGCTCCTACAATGAGCAGTTCTTC.

The chain couples TRBV7-9 to TRBJ2-5; 11 bases map to TRBD1. The trim removed 5 bases at V and 2 bases at J, leaving 4 bases unmatched. CDR3 length equals 15 residues. From germline, CDR1 is SEHNR and CDR2 FQNEAQ (reference sequence). For the CDR3, the DNA is TGTGCCAGCAGCGCCGGGACAGGGGGTCAAGAGACCCAGTACTTC. This encodes CASSAGTGGQETQYF.

This clone has a single count. This chain joins TRBV11-2 and TRBJ2-2; the match to TRBD1 covers 11 bases. The CDR3 extends over 16 amino acids. Germline CDR1 SGHAT, CDR2 FQNNGV. Losses at the gene ends were 5 bases for V and 8 bases for J; bases not matched to a gene: 10. This CDR3 is CASSPGQGALSGELFF. CDR3 sequence (DNA): TGTGCCAGCAGCCCAGGACAGGGGGCTTTAAGTGGGGAGCTGTTTTTT.

The rearrangement uses TRBV5-1 and TRBJ1-1, with 10 bases matching TRBD1. The CDR3 runs 16 residues. Germline CDR1 reads SGHRS; CDR2 reads YFSETQ. J lost 7 bases, V lost 4 bases, and 13 bases had no gene match. CDR3 protein: CASSPDRGLRFREAFF. The DNA of the CDR3 is TGCGCCAGCAGCCCTGACAGGGGGCTACGGTTCCGTGAAGCTTTCTTT. Variable domain in full (rest from reference TRBV5-1 and TRBJ1-1): KAGVTQTPRYLIKTRGQQVTLSCSPISGHRSVSWYQQTPGQGLQFLFEYFSETQRNKGNFPGRFSGRQFSNSRSEMNVSTLELGDSALYLCASSPDRGLRFREAFFGQGTRLTVV.

The chain has TRBV30 and TRBJ1-1, with 9 bases fitting TRBD1. The CDR3 sequence is 13 residues long. Unmatched junction bases numbered 11, after V lost 6 bases and J lost 9 bases. Per the germline V gene, CDR1 is GTSNPN and CDR2 is SVGIG (reference sequence). The CDR3 sequence is CACKGQGFSKAFF. CDR3 nucleotides: TGTGCCTGTAAAGGACAGGGGTTTAGTAAAGCTTTCTTT.

The rearrangement joins TRBV7-8 to TRBJ2-1, with no clear D. V shed 5 bases and J shed 2 bases, with 10 bases lying between them. Germline CDR1 and CDR2: SGHVS and FQNEAQ. The CDR3 length is 14 residues. The CDR3 DNA follows: TGTGCCAGCAGCCCGGGTCGAACCTACAATGAGCAGTTCTTC. Amino acid sequence: CASSPGRTYNEQFF.

This clone turned up a few times. The chain recombines TRBV6-5 with TRBJ2-3; 7 bases align to TRBD2. V lost 5 bases, J lost 4 bases, and 3 bases stayed unmatched. The CDR3 covers 13 residues. The germline V gene has CDR1 MNHEY and CDR2 SVGAGI. CDR3 residues: CASSRLAPDTQYF. CDR3 in DNA: TGTGCCAGCAGTCGACTAGCCCCAGATACGCAGTATTTT.

This chain connects TRBV9 to TRBJ2-1; D is perhaps TRBD2 (5 bases). Deletions cut 6 bases from V and 0 bases from J, with 10 bases between. The CDR3 length is 14 residues. CDR1 SGDLS and CDR2 YYNGEE come from the germline V gene. The CDR3: CASNSGSSYNEQFF. The CDR3 DNA sequence: TGTGCCAGCAACAGTGGGAGCTCCTACAATGAGCAGTTCTTC.

This clone has more than one count but fewer than ten. The chain links TRBV21-1 to TRBJ2-1; TRBD1, the table's D call, lacks a check against the DNA. TRBV21-1 is shown as a pseudogene. The CDR3 has 17 residues. This CDR3 reads CASSKGTQGARYNEQFF. CDR3 sequence (DNA): TGTGCCAGCAGCAAAGGAACCCAGGGGGCGCGTTACAATGAGCAGTTCTTC.

This chain connects TRBV5-1 to TRBJ1-5, with a tentative D call TRBD1 (5 bases). Looked up from germline, CDR1 is SGHRS and CDR2 is YFSETQ. V was cut by 2 bases and J by 3 bases, with 12 bases left in between. The CDR3 sequence is 15 residues long. In nucleotides, the CDR3 is TGCGCCAGCAGCTTCCAGGGTGACAACAATCAGCCCCAGCATTTT. Its translation: CASSFQGDNNQPQHF. The variable domain in full, with the rest retrieved from reference TRBV5-1 and TRBJ1-5, is KAGVTQTPRYLIKTRGQQVTLSCSPISGHRSVSWYQQTPGQGLQFLFEYFSETQRNKGNFPGRFSGRQFSNSRSEMNVSTLELGDSALYLCASSFQGDNNQPQHFGDGTRLSIL.

The rearrangement uses TRBV19 and TRBJ2-1, with 10 bases lining up with TRBD2. The germline V gene encodes CDR1 LNHDA and CDR2 SQIVND (reference sequence). The V segment lost 7 bases and the J segment 7 bases; nucleotides outside the gene matches: 10. The CDR3 sequence is 15 residues long. CDR3: CASTQSGRARNEQFF. CDR3 nucleotides: TGTGCCAGTACCCAAAGCGGGAGGGCCAGGAATGAGCAGTTCTTC.

The V call is TRBV27, the J call TRBJ2-3; D gene ambiguous. This CDR3 region has 14 residues. V dropped 6 bases and J dropped 2 bases, with 12 bases sitting between them. The V gene's germline CDR1 is MNHEY and CDR2 SMNVEV (reference sequence). The CDR3 sequence: CASSQVEYTDTQYF. In DNA, the CDR3 is TGTGCCAGCAGCCAAGTCGAGTACACAGATACGCAGTATTTT.